The clone carrying this T cell receptor (beta chain) was detected ten times or more. The antigen is unknown. The record originates from a study of T cells after yellow fever vaccination. Points from the study as a whole: It was a weaker secondary response, yet one that peaked faster, at day 5 versus 15. Clonotypes shared by both compartments, CD4 and CD8, made up a small share. Booster sampling recovered most clones from primary vaccination (96% CD4, around 88% CD8).

The CDR3 consists of 14 residues. Germline values: CDR1 SGHTA, CDR2 FQGNSA. The V and J ends lost 5 bases and 2 bases respectively, with 11 bases between them. MiXCR, run by TCRdb on the 5' RACE reads, gives a single entry per CDR3 protein. The repertoire holds 250,000 or so distinct CDR3 sequences, with more than 3.5% as singletons. This sequence originates from a man between 18 and 29 years old who received the YFV17D yellow fever vaccine. The material was PBMCs, obtained 15 days after the yellow fever booster vaccination. The chain uses TRBV7-2 and TRBJ2-3; the D gene is possibly TRBD1 (5 bases). CDR3 DNA sequence: TGTGCCAGCAGCAGTGACAGATCCACAGATACGCAGTATTTT. Protein sequence: CASSSDRSTDTQYF. Full variable domain (remainder filled in from reference TRBV7-2 and TRBJ2-3): GAGVSQSPSNKVTEKGKDVELRCDPISGHTALYWYRQSLGQGLEFLIYFQGNSAPDKSGLPSDRFSAERTGGSVSTLTIQRTQQEDSAVYLCASSSDRSTDTQYFGPGTRLTVL.